A single sample gave rise to the 20 T cell receptor beta chains below, sequenced in a study of control samples from healthy donors and cancer patients. TCRdb's copy holds only in-frame clones and misses some; the assay was immunoSEQ multiplex PCR. The sample lists 200,000 to 250,000 clones, roughly 94% occurring once. The sample taken for sequencing was blood. The receptors stem from a man aged 45-60 years in good health.

The chain joins TRBV7-2 to TRBJ1-4, with a possible D match to TRBD1 (6 bases). This CDR3 comprises 13 residues. Trimming cost V 5 bases and J 8 bases, with 12 bases left between them. Looked up from germline, CDR1 is SGHTA and CDR2 is FQGNSA. The CDR3, as DNA: TGTGCCAGCAGCCGACAGGTTGGGGAAAAACTGTTTTTT. Translating it yields CASSRQVGEKLFF.

The chain is built from TRBV4-1 and TRBJ1-2, with TRBD1 identical over 8 bases. Per the germline V gene, CDR1 is MGHRA and CDR2 is YSYEKL. V lost 2 bases, J lost 8 bases, and 10 bases stayed unmatched. The CDR3 contains 15 residues. This CDR3 reads CASSQTRQGLNGYTF. CDR3 nucleotide sequence: TGCGCCAGCAGCCAAACTCGACAGGGGTTGAACGGCTACACCTTC.

The rearrangement uses TRBV6-1 and TRBJ1-5, with D tentatively TRBD1 (5 bases). Looked up from germline, CDR1 is MNHNS and CDR2 is SASEGT. Trimming left V 1 base short and J 1 base short, with 8 bases between. The CDR3 length is 15 residues. The CDR3 DNA follows: TGTGCCAGCAGTGAAGAAGGGGCGAGCAATCAGCCCCAGCATTTT. Translating gives CASSEEGASNQPQHF.

The chain joins TRBV20-1 to TRBJ1-3; D is unclear. Trimming took 3 bases from V and 4 from J, leaving 13 bases between them. The CDR3 covers 14 residues. CDR1 and CDR2 (germline): DFQATT, SNEGSKA (reference sequence). The CDR3 nucleotides are TGCAGTGCTAGTCACGTTAGTCAGGGAAACACCATATATTTT. This gives the protein CSASHVSQGNTIYF.

The chain couples TRBV10-3 to TRBJ2-3; D remains unclear. The CDR3 spans 14 residues. Trimming removed 3 bases at V and 4 bases at J, with 11 bases between. Per germline, CDR1 ENHRY and CDR2 SYGVKD. CDR3 residues: CAISDSRGADTQYF. CDR3 bases: TGTGCCATCAGTGACTCGAGAGGTGCAGATACGCAGTATTTT.

The chain joins TRBV10-2 to TRBJ2-7; 12 bases match TRBD1. The CDR3 runs to 13 residues. CDR1 is WSHSY, CDR2 SAAADI, per germline. J lost 4 bases, V lost 6 bases, and 1 base had no gene match. The CDR3 protein is CASRGQGAYEQYV. CDR3 DNA sequence: TGCGCCAGCAGGGGACAGGGGGCTTACGAGCAGTACGTC.

The chain uses TRBV5-1 and TRBJ2-1; 9 positions agree with TRBD2. The CDR3 has 13 residues. V was pared by 7 bases and J by 8 bases, with 7 bases of the junction left unmatched. In germline, CDR1 is SGHRS, CDR2 YFSETQ. This CDR3 reads CASAGGGAYEQFF. DNA for the CDR3: TGCGCCAGCGCGGGCGGGGGGGCATATGAGCAGTTCTTC. Full variable domain (remainder filled in from reference TRBV5-1 and TRBJ2-1): KAGVTQTPRYLIKTRGQQVTLSCSPISGHRSVSWYQQTPGQGLQFLFEYFSETQRNKGNFPGRFSGRQFSNSRSEMNVSTLELGDSALYLCASAGGGAYEQFFGPGTRLTVL.

The gene calls are TRBV6-5 and TRBJ1-2; D is possibly TRBD1 (6 bases). Germline CDR1 MNHEY, CDR2 SVGAGI. The CDR3 is made up of 14 amino acids. Trimming left V 0 bases short and J 4 bases short, with 9 bases between. DNA for the CDR3: TGTGCCAGCAGTTACTCGACGGACAGCTATGGCTACACCTTC. This sequence encodes CASSYSTDSYGYTF.

The chain recombines TRBV5-1 with TRBJ1-2; 7 bases line up with TRBD1. CDR1 and CDR2 from the germline V gene are SGHRS and YFSETQ. The CDR3 loop spans 13 amino acids. V dropped 4 bases and J dropped 3; count of bases not matched to a gene: 3. The CDR3 is CASSHGTDYGYTF. The CDR3 DNA sequence: TGCGCCAGCAGCCACGGGACAGACTATGGCTACACCTTC.

The chain is built from TRBV7-2 and TRBJ1-2; the match to TRBD1 covers 7 bases. CDR1 and CDR2 from the germline V gene are SGHTA and FQGNSA. The CDR3 totals 15 residues. V was pared by 1 base and J by 4 bases, with 6 bases of the junction left unmatched. The CDR3 coding sequence is TGTGCCAGCAGCTTAGAACAGGGGACTAGCTATGGCTACACCTTC. It yields the protein CASSLEQGTSYGYTF.

CDR3 loop: CASSLAPGRDEKLFF. The CDR3 DNA is TGCGCCAGCAGCTTGGCCCCAGGAAGAGATGAAAAACTGTTTTTT. This rearrangement joins TRBV5-1 to TRBJ1-4; D unclear. V was shortened by 0 bases and J by 6 bases, with 12 bases between the two germline ends. There are 15 residues in the CDR3. The germline CDR1 and CDR2 sequences are SGHRS and YFSETQ.

The chain combines TRBV28 with TRBJ1-5; 7 bases map to TRBD1. The ends lost 4 bases at V and 0 bases at J; junction bases unmatched: 6. Germline CDR1 and CDR2: MDHEN and SYDVKM. The CDR3 totals 16 residues. CDR3 bases: TGTGCCAGCAGTTCTGGACAGGCTTATAGCAATCAGCCCCAGCATTTT. Its protein product is CASSSGQAYSNQPQHF. Full variable domain (remainder filled in from reference TRBV28 and TRBJ1-5): DVKVTQSSRYLVKRTGEKVFLECVQDMDHENMFWYRQDPGLGLRLIYFSYDVKMKEKGDIPEGYSVSREKKERFSLILESASTNQTSMYLCASSSGQAYSNQPQHFGDGTRLSIL.

The V gene is TRBV4-1, the J gene TRBJ1-5; D is unclear. The CDR3 loop spans 13 amino acids. CDR1 is MGHRA, CDR2 YSYEKL, per germline. With 0 bases removed from V and 3 bases from J, the gap between germline ends came to 3 bases. The CDR3 DNA reads as TGCGCCAGCAGCCAAGATATCAATCAGCCCCAGCATTTT. Translated, it gives CASSQDINQPQHF.

With regard to this clone: The same CDR3 is also encoded by other DNA sequences in this sample. The chain is built from TRBV18 and TRBJ2-2; no reliable D call. CDR1 KGHSH and CDR2 LQKENI come from the germline V gene. Deletions cut 3 bases from V and 3 bases from J, with 5 bases between. This CDR3 spans 13 amino acids. In DNA, the CDR3 is TGTGCCAGCTCACCTAGGGACACCGGGGAGCTGTTTTTT. Its protein is CASSPRDTGELFF.

This chain connects TRBV4-2 to TRBJ2-1; D uncertain. Trimming pared 0 bases from V and 7 bases from J, leaving 10 bases between. The CDR3 is 14 residues long. CDR1 and CDR2 from the germline V gene are LGHNA and YNFKEQ. CDR3 coding DNA: TGTGCCAGCAGCCAAGAAATTAGCAGGAATGAGCAGTTCTTC. It is translated as CASSQEISRNEQFF.

The genes are TRBV18 and TRBJ1-4; 7 bases map to TRBD1. The CDR3 loop spans 17 amino acids. V lost 4 bases, J lost 7 bases, and 15 bases stayed unmatched. From germline, CDR1 is KGHSH and CDR2 LQKENI. The CDR3 spells CASSQNGPGQTSEKLFF. CDR3 DNA: TGTGCCAGCTCACAAAATGGACCGGGACAGACGAGTGAAAAACTGTTTTTT.

This chain connects TRBV30 to TRBJ1-5; possibly TRBD1 for D (6 bases). Germline lookup yields CDR1 GTSNPN and CDR2 SVGIG (reference sequence). V lost 1 base and J lost 0, with 10 bases in between. This CDR3 spans 15 amino acids. Here the CDR3 DNA reads TGTGCCTGGAGTGAAGGGACAAATAGCAATCAGCCCCAGCATTTT. This sequence encodes CAWSEGTNSNQPQHF.

The V call is TRBV9, the J call TRBJ2-3, with unresolved D. The germline gives CDR1 SGDLS, CDR2 YYNGEE. The CDR3 consists of 12 residues. V lost 4 bases and J lost 6, with 9 bases in between. The CDR3 loop reads CASSPGRDTQYF. In DNA, the CDR3 is TGTGCCAGCAGCCCAGGCCGCGATACGCAGTATTTT. The whole variable domain, filled in from reference TRBV9 and TRBJ2-3, reads DSGVTQTPKHLITATGQRVTLRCSPRSGDLSVYWYQQSLDQGLQFLIQYYNGEERAKGNILERFSAQQFPDLHSELNLSSLELGDSALYFCASSPGRDTQYFGPGTRLTVL.

The genes are TRBV7-3 and TRBJ1-1; D call uncertain. There are 15 residues in the CDR3. The V end was cut by 1 base, the J end by 2 bases, with 11 bases between. CDR1 is SGHTA, CDR2 FQGTGA, per germline. Here the CDR3 reads CASSLKGGFNTEAFF. CDR3 bases: TGTGCCAGCAGCTTAAAAGGAGGTTTCAACACTGAAGCTTTCTTT.

The chain links TRBV6-1 to TRBJ1-2; TRBD1 is a possible D gene (5 bases). The germline V and J ends were trimmed by 1 base and 4 bases, with 13 bases remaining between them. The V gene's germline CDR1 is MNHNS and CDR2 SASEGT. This CDR3 has 15 residues. The CDR3 sequence: CASSEGEGRVYGYTF. The DNA of the CDR3 is TGTGCCAGCAGTGAAGGTGAGGGGCGAGTCTATGGCTACACCTTC.